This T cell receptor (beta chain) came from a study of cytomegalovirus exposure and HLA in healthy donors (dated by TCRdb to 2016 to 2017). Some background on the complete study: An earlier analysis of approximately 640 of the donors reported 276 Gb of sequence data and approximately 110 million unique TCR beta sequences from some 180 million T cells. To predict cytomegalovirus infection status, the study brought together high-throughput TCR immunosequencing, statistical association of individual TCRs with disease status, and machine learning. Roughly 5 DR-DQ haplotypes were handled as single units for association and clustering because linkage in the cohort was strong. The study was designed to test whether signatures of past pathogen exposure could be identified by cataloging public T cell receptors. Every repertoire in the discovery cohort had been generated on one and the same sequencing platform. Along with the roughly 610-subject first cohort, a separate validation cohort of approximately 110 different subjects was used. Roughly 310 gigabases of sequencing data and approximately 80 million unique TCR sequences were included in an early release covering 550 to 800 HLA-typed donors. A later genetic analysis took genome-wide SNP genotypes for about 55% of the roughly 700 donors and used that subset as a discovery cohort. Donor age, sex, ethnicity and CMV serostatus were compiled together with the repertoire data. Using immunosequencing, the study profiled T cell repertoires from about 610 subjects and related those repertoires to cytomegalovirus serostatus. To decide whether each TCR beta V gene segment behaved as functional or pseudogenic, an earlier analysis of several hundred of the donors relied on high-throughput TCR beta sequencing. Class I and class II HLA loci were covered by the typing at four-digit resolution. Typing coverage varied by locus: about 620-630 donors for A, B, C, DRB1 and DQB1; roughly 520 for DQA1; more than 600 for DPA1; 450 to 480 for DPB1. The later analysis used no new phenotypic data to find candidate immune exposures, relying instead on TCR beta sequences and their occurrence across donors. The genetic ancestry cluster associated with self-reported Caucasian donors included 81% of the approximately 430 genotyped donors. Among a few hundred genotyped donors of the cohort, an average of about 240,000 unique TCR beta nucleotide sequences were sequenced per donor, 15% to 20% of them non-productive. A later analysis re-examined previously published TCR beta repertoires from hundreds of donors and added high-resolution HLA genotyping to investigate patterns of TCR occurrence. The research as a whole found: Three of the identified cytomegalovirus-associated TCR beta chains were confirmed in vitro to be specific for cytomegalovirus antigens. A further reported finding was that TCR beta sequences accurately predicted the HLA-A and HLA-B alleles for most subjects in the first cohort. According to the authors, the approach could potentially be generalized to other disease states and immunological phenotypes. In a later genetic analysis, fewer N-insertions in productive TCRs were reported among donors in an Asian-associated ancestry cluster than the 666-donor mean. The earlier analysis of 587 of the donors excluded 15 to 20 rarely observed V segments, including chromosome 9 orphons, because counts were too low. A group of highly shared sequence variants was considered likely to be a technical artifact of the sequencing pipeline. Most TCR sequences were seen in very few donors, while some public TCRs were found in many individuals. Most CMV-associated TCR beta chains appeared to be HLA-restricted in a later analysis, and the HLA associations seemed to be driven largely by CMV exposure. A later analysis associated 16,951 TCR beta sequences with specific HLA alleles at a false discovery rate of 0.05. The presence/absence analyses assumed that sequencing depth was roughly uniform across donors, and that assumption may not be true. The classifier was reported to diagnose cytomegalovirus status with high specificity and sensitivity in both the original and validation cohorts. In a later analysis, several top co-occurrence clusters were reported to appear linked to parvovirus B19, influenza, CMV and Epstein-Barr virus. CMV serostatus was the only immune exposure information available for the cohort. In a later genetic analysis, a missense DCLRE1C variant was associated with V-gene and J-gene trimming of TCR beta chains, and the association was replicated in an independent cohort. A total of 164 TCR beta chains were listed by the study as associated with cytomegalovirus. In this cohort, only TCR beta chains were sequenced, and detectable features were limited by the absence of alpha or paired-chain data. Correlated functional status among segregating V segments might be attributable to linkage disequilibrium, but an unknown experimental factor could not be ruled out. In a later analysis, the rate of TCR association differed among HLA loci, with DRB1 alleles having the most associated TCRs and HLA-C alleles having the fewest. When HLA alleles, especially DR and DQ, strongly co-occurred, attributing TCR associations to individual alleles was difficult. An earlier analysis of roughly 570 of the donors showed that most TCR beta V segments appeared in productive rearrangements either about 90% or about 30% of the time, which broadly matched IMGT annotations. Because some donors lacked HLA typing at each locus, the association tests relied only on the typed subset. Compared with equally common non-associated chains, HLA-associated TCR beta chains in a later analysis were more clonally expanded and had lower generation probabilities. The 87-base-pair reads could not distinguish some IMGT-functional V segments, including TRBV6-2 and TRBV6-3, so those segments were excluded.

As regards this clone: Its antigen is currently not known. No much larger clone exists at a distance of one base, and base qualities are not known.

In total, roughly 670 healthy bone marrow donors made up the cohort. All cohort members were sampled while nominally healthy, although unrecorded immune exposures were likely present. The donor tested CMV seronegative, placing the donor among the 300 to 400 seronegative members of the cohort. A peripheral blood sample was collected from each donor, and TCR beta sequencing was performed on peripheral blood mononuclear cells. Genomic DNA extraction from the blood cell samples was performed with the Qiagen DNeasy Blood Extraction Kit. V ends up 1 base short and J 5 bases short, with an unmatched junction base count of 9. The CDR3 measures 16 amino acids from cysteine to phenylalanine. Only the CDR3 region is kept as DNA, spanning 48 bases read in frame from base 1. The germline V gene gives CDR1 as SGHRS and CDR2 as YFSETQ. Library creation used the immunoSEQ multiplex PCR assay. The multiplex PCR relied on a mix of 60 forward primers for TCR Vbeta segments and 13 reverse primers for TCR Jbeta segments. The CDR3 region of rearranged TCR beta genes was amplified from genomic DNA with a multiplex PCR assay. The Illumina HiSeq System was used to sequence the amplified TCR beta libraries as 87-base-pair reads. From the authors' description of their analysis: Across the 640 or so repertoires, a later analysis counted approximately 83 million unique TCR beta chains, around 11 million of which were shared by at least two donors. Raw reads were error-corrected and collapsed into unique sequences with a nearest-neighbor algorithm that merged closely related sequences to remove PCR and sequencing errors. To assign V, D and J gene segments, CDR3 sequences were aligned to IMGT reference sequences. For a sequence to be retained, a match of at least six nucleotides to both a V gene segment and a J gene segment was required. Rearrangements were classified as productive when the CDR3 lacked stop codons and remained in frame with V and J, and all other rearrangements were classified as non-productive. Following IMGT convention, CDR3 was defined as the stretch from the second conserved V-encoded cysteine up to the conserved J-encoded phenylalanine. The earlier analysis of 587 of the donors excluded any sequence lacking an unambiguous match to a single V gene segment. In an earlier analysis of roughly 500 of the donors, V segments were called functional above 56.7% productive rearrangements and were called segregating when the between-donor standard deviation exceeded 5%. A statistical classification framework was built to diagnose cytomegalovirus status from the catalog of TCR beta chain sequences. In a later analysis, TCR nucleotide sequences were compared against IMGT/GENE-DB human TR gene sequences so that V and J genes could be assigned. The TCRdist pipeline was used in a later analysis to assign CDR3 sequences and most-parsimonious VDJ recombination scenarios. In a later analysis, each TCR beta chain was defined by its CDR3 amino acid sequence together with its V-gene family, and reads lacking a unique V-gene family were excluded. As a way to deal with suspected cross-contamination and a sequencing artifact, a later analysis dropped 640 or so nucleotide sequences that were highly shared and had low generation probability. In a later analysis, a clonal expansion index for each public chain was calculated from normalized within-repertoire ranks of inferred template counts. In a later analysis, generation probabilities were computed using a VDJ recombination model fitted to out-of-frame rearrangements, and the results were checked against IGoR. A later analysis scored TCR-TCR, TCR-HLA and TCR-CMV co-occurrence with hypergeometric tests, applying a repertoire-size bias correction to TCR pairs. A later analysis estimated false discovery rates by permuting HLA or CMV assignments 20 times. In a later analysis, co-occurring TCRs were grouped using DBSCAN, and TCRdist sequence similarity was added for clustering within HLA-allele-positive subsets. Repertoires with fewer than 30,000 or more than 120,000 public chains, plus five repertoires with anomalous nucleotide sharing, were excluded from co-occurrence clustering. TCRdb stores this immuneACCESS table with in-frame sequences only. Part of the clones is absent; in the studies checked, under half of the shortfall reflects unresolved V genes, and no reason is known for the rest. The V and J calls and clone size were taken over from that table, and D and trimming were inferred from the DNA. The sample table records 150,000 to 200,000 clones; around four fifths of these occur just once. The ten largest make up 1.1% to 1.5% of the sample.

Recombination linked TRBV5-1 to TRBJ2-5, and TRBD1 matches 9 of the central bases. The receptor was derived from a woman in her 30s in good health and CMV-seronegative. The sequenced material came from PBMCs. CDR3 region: CASSLIPGQGSETQYF. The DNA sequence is TGCGCCAGCAGCTTGATACCGGGACAGGGTTCCGAGACCCAGTACTTC.